This TCR beta chain was identified in a study of beta chain features in type 1 diabetes. This clone has just a few counts. The germline V gene has CDR1 ENHRY and CDR2 SYGVKD. The CDR3 is 15 amino acids. With 0 bases removed from V and 4 bases from J, the gap between germline ends came to 10 bases. Of the isolated RNA, all was reverse transcribed, and so the sequenced material was expressed TCRB transcripts. Sequencing was performed with immunoSEQ multiplex PCR; in TCRdb, only in-frame clones are kept and a portion is missing. Here the sample spans hundreds of thousands of clones, over 9.5% being singletons.

The specimen was naive CD4+ T cells from blood. The rearrangement joins TRBV10-3 to TRBJ1-5; possibly TRBD1 for D (6 bases). This sequence was found in a man aged 18 to 29 in good health. The CDR3 region is CAISESRQANQPQHF. For the CDR3, the DNA is TGTGCCATCAGTGAGTCCAGACAGGCAAATCAGCCCCAGCATTTT.